This T cell receptor (beta chain) was recorded in a study of CD8+ T cells in alopecia areata. cDNA prepared by RNA extraction and subsequent reverse transcription served as the template for sequencing. Method: immunoSEQ multiplex PCR; TCRdb's copy keeps in-frame clones and lacks some. The sample holds under 350,000 clones, roughly 50% seen once. Treatment in this sample: oral pan-JAK inhibitor, 5-10 mg twice daily. CDR1 SQVTM and CDR2 ANQGSEA come from the germline V gene. The CDR3 length is 15 residues. The ends were cut back, 5 bases at V and 0 bases at J, with 14 bases in the middle. This TCR came from a human donor with alopecia areata. This sequence joins TRBV29-1 and TRBJ2-1, with D tentatively TRBD1 or TRBD2 (5 bases each). Material: CD4+ T cells sorted from blood, obtained at week 24, from a patient treated with tofacitinib. CDR3 sequence: CSVKGTDPSYNEQFF. CDR3 DNA: TGCAGCGTTAAAGGGACGGACCCCTCCTACAATGAGCAGTTCTTC.